Below, 3 T cell receptor beta chains from the same sample are listed, as sequenced in a study of molecular identifiers for immune sequencing clone quantification. TCRdb used MiXCR to reprocess the PCR reads, holding one entry per CDR3 protein. Of hundreds of thousands of distinct CDR3 sequences in the sample, 25% were seen once. The sample taken for sequencing was naive CD8+ T cells from blood, with Jurkat cell RNA spiked in. Subset given: FACS-sorted CD8+CD4-CCR7+CD45RA+ naive T cells. Every receptor here comes from a human donor in good health. Some libraries in this study had Jurkat cell RNA spiked in.

This clonotype was counted between two and nine times. The rearrangement joins TRBV20-1 to TRBJ2-7, with a tentative D call TRBD2 (6 bases). The V gene's germline CDR1 is DFQATT and CDR2 SNEGSKA (reference sequence). With 0 bases removed from V and 1 base from J, the gap between germline ends came to 13 bases. The CDR3 is 15 residues long. The CDR3 is CSARDGWDSSYEQYF. In DNA, the CDR3 is TGCAGTGCTAGAGATGGATGGGACTCATCCTACGAGCAGTACTTC.

This clonotype was observed at least ten times. This sequence joins TRBV7-6 and TRBJ2-7, with 7 bases matching TRBD1. The CDR3 covers 14 residues. The J segment lost 4 bases and the V segment lost 0 bases, leaving 3 bases of the junction unmatched. CDR1 and CDR2 from the germline V gene are SGHVS and FNYEAQ. The CDR3 nucleotides read TGTGCCAGCAGCTTAGCGGGACAGCCTTACGAGCAGTACTTC. Its translation: CASSLAGQPYEQYF.

Details on this clonotype: A much larger clone sits a single nucleotide away, making a read error possible. It is unclear where the CDR3 begins or ends on the DNA, so no DNA is shown, and the CDR3 is as TCRdb lists it. The V gene is TRBV7-7, the J gene TRBJ2-2. The germline V gene encodes CDR1 SSHAT and CDR2 FNYEAQ (reference sequence). Both ends counted, the CDR3 spans 14 residues. CDR3 residues: CASSPTFGAGELCF.